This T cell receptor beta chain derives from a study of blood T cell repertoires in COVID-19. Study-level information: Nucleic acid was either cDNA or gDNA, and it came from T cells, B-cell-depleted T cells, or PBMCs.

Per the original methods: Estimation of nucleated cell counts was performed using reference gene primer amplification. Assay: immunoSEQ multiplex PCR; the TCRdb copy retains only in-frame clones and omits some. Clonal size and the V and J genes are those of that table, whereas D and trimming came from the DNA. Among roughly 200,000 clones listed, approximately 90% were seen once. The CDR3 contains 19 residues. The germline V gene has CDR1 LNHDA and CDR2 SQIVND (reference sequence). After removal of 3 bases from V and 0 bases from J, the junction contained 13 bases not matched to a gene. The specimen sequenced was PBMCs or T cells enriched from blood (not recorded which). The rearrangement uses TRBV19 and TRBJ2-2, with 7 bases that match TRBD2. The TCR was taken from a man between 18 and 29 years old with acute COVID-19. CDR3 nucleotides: TGTGCCAGTAGTATTGATCAGAGTAGCGGGCGACCGAACACCGGGGAGCTGTTTTTT. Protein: CASSIDQSSGRPNTGELFF.